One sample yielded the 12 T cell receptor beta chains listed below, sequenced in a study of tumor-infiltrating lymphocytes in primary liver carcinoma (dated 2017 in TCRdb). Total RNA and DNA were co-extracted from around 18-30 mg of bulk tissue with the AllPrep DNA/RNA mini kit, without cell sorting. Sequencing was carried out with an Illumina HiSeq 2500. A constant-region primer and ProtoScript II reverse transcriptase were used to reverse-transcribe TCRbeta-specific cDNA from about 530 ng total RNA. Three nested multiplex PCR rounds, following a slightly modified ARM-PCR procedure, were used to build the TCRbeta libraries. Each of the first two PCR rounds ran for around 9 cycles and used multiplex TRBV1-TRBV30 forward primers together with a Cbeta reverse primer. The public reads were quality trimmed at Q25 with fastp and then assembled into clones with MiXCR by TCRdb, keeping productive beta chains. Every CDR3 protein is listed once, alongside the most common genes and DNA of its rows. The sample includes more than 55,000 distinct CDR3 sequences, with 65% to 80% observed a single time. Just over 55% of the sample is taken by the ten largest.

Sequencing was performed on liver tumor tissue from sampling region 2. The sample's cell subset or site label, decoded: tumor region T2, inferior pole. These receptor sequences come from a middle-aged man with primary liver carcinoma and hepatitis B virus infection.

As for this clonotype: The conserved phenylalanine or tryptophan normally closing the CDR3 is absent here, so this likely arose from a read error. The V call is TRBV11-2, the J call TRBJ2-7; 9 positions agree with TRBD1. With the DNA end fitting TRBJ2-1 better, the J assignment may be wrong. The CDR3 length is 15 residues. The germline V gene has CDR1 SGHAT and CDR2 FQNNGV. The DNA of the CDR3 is TGCGCCAGCAGCCAAGGGACAGGGAGAACCTACGAGCAGTTCCTC. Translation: CASSQGTGRTYEQFL.

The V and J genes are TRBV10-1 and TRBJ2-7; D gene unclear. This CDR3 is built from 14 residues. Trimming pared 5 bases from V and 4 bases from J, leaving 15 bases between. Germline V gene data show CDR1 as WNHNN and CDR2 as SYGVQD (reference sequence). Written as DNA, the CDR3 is TGCGCCAGCAGTCAATCGGCAAGACCATACGAGCAGTACTTC. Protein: CASSQSARPYEQYF.

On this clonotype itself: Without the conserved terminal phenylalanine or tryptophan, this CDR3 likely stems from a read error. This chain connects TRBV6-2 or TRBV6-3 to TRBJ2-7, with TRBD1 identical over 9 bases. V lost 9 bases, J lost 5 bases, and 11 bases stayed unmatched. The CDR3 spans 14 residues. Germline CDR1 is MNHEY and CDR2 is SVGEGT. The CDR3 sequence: CASSLRDRAHEQYI. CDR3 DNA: TGTGCCAGTAGCCTACGGGACAGGGCCCACGAGCAGTACATC.

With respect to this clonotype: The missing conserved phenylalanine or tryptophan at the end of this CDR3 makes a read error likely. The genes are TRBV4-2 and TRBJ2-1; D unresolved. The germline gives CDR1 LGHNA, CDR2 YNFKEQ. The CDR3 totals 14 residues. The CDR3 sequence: CVISLGHSNNEQFS. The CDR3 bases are TGTGTCATCAGCCTAGGGCACAGCAACAATGAGCAGTTCTCC.

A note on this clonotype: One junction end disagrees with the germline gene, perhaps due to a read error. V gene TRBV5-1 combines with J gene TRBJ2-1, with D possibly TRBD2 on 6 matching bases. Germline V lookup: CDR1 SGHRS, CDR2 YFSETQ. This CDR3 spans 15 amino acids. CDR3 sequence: CASSIRLDSYNEQFF. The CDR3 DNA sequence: TGCGCCAGCAGCATACGACTAGACTCCTACAATGAGCAGTTCTTT. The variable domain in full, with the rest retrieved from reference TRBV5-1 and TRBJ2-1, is KAGVTQTPRYLIKTRGQQVTLSCSPISGHRSVSWYQQTPGQGLQFLFEYFSETQRNKGNFPGRFSGRQFSNSRSEMNVSTLELGDSALYLCASSIRLDSYNEQFFGPGTRLTVL.

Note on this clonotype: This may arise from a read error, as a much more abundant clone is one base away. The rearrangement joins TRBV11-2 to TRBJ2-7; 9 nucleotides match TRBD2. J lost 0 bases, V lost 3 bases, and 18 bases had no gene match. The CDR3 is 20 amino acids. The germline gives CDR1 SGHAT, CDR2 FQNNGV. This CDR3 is CASSLREGSTSGLSSYEQYF. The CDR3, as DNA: TGTGCCAGCAGCTTGAGGGAGGGGAGCACTAGCGGGCTCAGCTCCTACGAGCAGTACTTC.

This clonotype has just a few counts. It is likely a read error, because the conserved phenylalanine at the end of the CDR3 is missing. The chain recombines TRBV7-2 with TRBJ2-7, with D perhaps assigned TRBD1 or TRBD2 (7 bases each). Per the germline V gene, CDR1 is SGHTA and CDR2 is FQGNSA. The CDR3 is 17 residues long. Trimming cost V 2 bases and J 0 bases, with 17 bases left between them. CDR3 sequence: CASSLRGPLAVSYEQYY. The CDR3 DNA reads TGTGCCAGCAGCTTAAGGGGGCCCCTAGCGGTCTCCTACGAGCAGTACTAC.

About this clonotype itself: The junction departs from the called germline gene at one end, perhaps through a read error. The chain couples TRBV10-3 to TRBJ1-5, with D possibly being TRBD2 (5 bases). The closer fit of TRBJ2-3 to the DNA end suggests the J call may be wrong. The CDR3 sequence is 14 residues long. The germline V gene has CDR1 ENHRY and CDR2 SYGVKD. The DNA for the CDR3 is TGTTCCATCGGTGAGTATGAGGGCGATCAGCCCCAGTATTTT. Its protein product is CSIGEYEGDQPQYF.

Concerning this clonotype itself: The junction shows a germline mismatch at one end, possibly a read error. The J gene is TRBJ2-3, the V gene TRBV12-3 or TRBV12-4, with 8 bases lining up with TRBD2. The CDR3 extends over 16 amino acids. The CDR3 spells CAITSGRSGGTDMQYF. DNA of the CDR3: TGTGCCATCACCTCGGGGAGGAGCGGGGGCACAGATATGCAGTATTTC.

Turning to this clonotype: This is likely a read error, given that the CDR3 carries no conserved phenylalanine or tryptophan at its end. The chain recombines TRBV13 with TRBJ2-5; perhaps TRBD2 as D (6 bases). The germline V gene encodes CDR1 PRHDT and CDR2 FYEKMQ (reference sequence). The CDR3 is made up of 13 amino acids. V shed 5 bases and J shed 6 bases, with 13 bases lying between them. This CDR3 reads CASSRRGGKTQYL. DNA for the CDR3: TGTGCCAGCAGCCGGCGCGGCGGGAAGACCCAGTACTTG.

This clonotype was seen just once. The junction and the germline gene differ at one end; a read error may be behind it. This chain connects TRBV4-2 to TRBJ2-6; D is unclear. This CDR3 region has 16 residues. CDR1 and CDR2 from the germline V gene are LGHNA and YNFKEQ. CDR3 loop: CVSSQEVSSGANVLTF. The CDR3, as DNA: TGTGTCAGCAGCCAAGAAGTAAGCTCTGGGGCCAACGTCCTGACTTTC.

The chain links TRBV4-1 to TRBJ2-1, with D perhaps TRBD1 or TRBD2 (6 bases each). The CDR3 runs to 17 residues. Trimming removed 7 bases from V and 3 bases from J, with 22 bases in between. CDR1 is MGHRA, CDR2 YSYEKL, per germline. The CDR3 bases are TGCGCCAGCAACCGAGATCTATGGAGGGGGGTCTACAATGAGCAGTTCTTC. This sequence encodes CASNRDLWRGVYNEQFF.